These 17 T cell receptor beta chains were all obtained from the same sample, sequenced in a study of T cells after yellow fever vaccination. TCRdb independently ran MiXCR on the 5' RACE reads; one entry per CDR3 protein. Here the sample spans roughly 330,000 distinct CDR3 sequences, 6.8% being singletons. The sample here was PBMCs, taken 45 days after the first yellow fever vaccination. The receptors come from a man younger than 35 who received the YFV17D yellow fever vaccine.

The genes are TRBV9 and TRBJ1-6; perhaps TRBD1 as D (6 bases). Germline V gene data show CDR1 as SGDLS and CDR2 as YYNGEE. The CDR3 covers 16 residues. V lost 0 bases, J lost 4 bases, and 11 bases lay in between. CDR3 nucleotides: TGTGCCAGCAGCGTAGGCCCAGGGGCTTATAATTCACCCCTCCACTTT. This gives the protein CASSVGPGAYNSPLHF.

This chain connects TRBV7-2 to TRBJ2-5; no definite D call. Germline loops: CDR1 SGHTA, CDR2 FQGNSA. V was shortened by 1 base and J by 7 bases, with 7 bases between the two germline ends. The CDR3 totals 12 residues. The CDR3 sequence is CTSSLVLGTQYF. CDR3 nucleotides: TGTACCAGCAGCTTAGTACTCGGGACCCAGTACTTC.

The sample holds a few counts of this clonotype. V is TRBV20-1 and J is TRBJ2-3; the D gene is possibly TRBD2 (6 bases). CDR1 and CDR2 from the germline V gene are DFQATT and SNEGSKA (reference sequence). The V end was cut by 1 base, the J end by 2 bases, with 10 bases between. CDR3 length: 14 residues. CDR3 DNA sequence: TGCAGTGCTAGAGTGCGGGACTCCACAGATACGCAGTATTTT. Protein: CSARVRDSTDTQYF.

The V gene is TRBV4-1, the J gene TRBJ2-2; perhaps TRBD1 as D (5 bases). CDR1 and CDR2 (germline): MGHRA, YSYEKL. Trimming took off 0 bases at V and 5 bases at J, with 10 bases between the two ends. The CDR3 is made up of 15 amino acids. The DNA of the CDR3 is TGCGCCAGCAGCCAAGATAGAAGGGGAACCGGGGAGCTGTTTTTT. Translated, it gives CASSQDRRGTGELFF.

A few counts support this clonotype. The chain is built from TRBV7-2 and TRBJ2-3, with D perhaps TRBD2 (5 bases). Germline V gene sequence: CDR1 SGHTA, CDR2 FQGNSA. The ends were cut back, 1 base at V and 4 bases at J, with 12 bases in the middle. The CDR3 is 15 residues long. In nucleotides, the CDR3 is TGTGCCAGCAGCTTAGATCTCAGAGGGTCAGATACGCAGTATTTT. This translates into CASSLDLRGSDTQYF.

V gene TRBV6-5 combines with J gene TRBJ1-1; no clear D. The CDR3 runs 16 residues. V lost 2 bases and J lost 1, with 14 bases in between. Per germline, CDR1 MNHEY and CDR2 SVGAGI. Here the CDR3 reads CASSYIGVRRNTEAFF. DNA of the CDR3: TGTGCCAGCAGTTACATAGGTGTCAGGAGGAACACTGAAGCTTTCTTT.

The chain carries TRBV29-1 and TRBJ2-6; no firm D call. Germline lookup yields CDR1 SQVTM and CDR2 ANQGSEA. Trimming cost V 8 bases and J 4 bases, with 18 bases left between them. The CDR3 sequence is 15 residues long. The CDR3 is CSTAGEPWGANVLTF. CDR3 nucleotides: TGCAGCACGGCTGGAGAACCGTGGGGGGCCAACGTCCTGACTTTC.

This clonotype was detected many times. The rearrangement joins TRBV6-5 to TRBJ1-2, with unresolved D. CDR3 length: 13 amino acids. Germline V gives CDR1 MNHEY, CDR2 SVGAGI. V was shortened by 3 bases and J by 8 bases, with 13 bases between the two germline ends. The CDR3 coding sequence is TGTGCCAGCAGTTATATCGGCAGGCGCGGCTACACCTTC. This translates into CASSYIGRRGYTF.

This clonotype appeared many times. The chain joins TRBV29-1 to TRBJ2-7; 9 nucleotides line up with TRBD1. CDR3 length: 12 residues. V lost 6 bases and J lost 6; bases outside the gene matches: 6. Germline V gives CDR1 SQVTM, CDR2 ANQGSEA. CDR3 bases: TGCAGCGTAGTCCGGGACAGGGCCGAGCAGTACTTC. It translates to CSVVRDRAEQYF.

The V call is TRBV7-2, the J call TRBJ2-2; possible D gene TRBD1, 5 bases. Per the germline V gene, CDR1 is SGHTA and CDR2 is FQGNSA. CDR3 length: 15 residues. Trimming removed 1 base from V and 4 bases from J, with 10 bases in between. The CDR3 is CASSLERQTTGELFF. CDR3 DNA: TGTGCCAGCAGCTTAGAGAGACAGACCACCGGGGAGCTGTTTTTT.

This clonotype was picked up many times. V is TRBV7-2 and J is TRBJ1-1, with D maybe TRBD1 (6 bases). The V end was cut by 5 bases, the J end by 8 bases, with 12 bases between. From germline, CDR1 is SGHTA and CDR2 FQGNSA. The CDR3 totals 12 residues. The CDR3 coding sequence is TGTGCCAGCAGCCAACACAGGGCAGAAGCTTTCTTT. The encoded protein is CASSQHRAEAFF.

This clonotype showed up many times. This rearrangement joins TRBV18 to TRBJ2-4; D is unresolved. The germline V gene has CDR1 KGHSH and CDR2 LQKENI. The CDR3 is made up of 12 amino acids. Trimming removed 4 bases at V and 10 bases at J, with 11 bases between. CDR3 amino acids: CASSRNDGIQYF. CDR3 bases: TGTGCCAGCTCACGAAACGACGGGATTCAGTACTTC.

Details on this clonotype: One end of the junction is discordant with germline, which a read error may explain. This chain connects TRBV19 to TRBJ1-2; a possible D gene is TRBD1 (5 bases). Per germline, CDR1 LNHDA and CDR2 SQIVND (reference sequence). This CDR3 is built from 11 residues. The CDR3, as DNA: TGTGCCAGTGGAAGGGACTACGGCTACACCTTC. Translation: CASGRDYGYTF.

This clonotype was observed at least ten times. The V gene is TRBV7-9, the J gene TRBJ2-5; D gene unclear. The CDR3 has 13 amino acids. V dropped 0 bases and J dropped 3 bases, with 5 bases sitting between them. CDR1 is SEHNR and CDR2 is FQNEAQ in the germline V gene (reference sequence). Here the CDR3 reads CASSLAWEETQYF. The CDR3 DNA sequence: TGTGCCAGCAGCTTAGCGTGGGAAGAGACCCAGTACTTC.

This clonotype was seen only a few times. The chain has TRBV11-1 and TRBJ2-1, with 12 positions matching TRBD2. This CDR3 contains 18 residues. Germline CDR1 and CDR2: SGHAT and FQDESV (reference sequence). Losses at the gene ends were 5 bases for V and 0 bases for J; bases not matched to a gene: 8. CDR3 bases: TGTGCCAGCAGCCTCGGACTAGCGGGGACCAGCTCCTACAATGAGCAGTTCTTC. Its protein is CASSLGLAGTSSYNEQFF. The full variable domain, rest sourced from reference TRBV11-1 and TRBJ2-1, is EAEVAQSPRYKITEKSQAVAFWCDPISGHATLYWYRQILGQGPELLVQFQDESVVDDSQLPKDRFSAERLKGVDSTLKIQPAELGDSAMYLCASSLGLAGTSSYNEQFFGPGTRLTVL.

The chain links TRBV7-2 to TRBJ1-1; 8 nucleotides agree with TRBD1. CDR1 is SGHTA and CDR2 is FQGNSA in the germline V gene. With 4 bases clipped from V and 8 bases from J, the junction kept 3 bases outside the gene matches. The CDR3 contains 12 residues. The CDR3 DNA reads TGTGCCAGCAGCTCACGGACAGGGGAAGCTTTCTTT. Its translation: CASSSRTGEAFF.

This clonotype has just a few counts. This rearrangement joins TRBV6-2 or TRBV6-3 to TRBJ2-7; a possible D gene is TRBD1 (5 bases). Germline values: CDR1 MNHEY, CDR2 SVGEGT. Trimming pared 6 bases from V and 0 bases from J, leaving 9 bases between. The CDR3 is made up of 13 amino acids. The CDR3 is CASRQTVSYEQYF. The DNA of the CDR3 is TGTGCCAGCAGACAGACAGTCTCCTACGAGCAGTACTTC.